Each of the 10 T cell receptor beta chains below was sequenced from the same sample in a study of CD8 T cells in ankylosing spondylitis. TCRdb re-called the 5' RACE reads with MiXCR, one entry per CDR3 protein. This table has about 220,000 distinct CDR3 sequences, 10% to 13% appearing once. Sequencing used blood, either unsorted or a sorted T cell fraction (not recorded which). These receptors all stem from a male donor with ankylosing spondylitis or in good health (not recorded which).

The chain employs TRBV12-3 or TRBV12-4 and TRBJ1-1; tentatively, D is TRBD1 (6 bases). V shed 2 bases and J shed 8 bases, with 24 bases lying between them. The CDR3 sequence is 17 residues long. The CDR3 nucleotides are TGTGCCAGCAGTTTAACGCAGGGGTCACCGGGGGAACCGGAAGCTTTCTTT. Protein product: CASSLTQGSPGEPEAFF.

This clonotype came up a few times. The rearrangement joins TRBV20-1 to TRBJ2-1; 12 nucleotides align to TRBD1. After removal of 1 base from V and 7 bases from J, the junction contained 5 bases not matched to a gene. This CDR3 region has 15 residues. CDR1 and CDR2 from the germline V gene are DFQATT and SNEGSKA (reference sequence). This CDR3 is CSARARDRGRNEQFF. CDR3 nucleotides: TGCAGTGCTAGAGCCCGGGACAGGGGGCGGAATGAGCAGTTCTTC.

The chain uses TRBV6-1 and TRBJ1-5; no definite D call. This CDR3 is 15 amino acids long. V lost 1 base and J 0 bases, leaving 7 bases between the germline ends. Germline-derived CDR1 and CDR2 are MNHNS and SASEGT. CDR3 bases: TGTGCCAGCAGTGAAGGCGGGTATAGCAATCAGCCCCAGCATTTT. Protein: CASSEGGYSNQPQHF.

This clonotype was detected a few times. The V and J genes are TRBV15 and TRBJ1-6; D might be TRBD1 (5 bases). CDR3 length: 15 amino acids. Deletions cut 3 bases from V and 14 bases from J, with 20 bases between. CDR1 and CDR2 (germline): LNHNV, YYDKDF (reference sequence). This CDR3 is CATSSRGSGFRALHF. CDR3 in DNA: TGTGCCACCAGCAGCCGGGGGTCTGGTTTTCGGGCCCTCCACTTT.

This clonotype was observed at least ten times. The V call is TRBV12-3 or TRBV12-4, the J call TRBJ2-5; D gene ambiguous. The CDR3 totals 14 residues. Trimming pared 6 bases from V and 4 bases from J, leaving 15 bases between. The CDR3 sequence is CASSSRALRETQYF. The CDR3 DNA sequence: TGTGCCAGCAGCTCTCGGGCTCTCCGAGAGACCCAGTACTTC.

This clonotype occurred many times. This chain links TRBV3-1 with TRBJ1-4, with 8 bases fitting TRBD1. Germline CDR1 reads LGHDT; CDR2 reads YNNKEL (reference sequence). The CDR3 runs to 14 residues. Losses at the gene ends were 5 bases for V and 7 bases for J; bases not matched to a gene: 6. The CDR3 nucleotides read TGTGCCAGCAGCAACAGGGGGGATGTTGAAAAACTGTTTTTT. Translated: CASSNRGDVEKLFF.

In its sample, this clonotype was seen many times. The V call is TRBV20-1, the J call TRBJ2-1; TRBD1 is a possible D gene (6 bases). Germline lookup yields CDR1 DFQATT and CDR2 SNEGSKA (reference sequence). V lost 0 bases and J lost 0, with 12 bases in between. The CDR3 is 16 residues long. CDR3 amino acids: CSARDQGQGSYNEQFF. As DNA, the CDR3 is TGCAGTGCTAGAGATCAGGGGCAGGGCTCCTACAATGAGCAGTTCTTC.

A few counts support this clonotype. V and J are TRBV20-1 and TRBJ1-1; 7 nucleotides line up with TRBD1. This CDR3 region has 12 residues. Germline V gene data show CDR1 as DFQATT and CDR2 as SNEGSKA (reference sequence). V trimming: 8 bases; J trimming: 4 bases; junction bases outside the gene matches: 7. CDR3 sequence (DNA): TGCAGTTCCCGACAGGGAGCCACTGAAGCTTTCTTT. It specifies CSSRQGATEAFF.

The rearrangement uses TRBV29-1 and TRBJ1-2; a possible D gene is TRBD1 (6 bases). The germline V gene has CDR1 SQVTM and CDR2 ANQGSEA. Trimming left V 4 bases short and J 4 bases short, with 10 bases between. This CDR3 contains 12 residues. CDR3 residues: CSVARGSYGYTF. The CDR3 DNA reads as TGCAGCGTTGCCAGGGGATCCTATGGCTACACCTTC.

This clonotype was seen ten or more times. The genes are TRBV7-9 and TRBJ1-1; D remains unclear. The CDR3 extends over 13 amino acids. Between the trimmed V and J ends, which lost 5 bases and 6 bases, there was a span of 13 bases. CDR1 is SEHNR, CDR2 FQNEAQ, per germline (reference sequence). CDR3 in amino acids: CASSPPGFSEAFF. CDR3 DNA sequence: TGTGCCAGCAGCCCCCCCGGGTTTTCTGAAGCTTTCTTT.